A single sample gave rise to the 9 T cell receptor beta chains below, sequenced in a study of tissue-resident memory T cells in lung cancer. The study, taken as a whole, reports: A single dominant clonotype averaged approximately 19% of tissue-resident memory T cells, suggesting tumor antigen-specific expansion.

The antigens of these receptors remain unknown. The libraries for TCR sequencing contained UMIs. TCRdb processed the reads anew with MiXCR; each CDR3 protein has one entry. Here the sample spans over 250 distinct CDR3 sequences, 15% to 20% being singletons. CD103 expression was the sorting criterion for the CD8+ T cells. Specimen: CD103+ CD8+ T cells from lung tumor tissue. All receptors come from a human donor with treatment-naive lung cancer (subtype not recorded).

The rearrangement links TRBV7-9 to TRBJ1-5, with no clear D. Per the germline V gene, CDR1 is SEHNR and CDR2 is FQNEAQ (reference sequence). Trimming shortened V by 6 bases and J by 0 bases, and 12 bases separated the two germline ends. The CDR3 spans 15 residues. The CDR3 nucleotides are TGTGCCAGCAGGAAGTTGTCCGATAGCAATCAGCCCCAGCATTTT. Protein: CASRKLSDSNQPQHF.

CDR3 residues: CASSLLGVHGLNTEAFF. The CDR3 DNA reads as TGCGCCAGCAGCTTGCTCGGGGTTCACGGCCTGAACACTGAAGCTTTCTTT. The chain carries TRBV5-1 and TRBJ1-1, with no clear D. V lost 1 base, J lost 0 bases, and 16 bases lay in between. The CDR3 consists of 17 residues. Germline V gene sequence: CDR1 SGHRS, CDR2 YFSETQ. The full variable domain, rest sourced from reference TRBV5-1 and TRBJ1-1, is KAGVTQTPRYLIKTRGQQVTLSCSPISGHRSVSWYQQTPGQGLQFLFEYFSETQRNKGNFPGRFSGRQFSNSRSEMNVSTLELGDSALYLCASSLLGVHGLNTEAFFGQGTRLTVV.

This chain joins TRBV19 and TRBJ1-1; no definite D call. Trimming pared 5 bases from V and 2 bases from J, leaving 18 bases between. Germline loops: CDR1 LNHDA, CDR2 SQIVND (reference sequence). The CDR3 has 16 residues. The CDR3 DNA follows: TGTGCCAGTAGTCCCCTCCCTGGAGGTTACAACACTGAAGCTTTCTTT. Translated, it gives CASSPLPGGYNTEAFF.

This clonotype qualifies as medium-sized (0.01 to 0.1%). The chain carries TRBV5-1 and TRBJ2-5; TRBD1 matches at 10 bases. CDR1 SGHRS and CDR2 YFSETQ come from the germline V gene. V dropped 7 bases and J dropped 7; count of bases not matched to a gene: 4. The CDR3 extends over 12 amino acids. DNA of the CDR3: TGCGCCAGCGGGACAGGGGATGCGACCCAGTACTTC. This gives the protein CASGTGDATQYF.

In its sample, this clonotype is large (0.1 to 1%). The J gene is TRBJ1-3, the V gene TRBV7-6; tentative D call: TRBD1 (5 bases). This CDR3 contains 15 residues. The V and J ends lost 1 base and 1 base respectively, with 8 bases between them. Looked up from germline, CDR1 is SGHVS and CDR2 is FNYEAQ. This CDR3 reads CASSLGQLSGNTIYF. The CDR3 DNA follows: TGTGCCAGCAGCTTAGGACAGTTATCTGGAAACACCATATATTTT.

This clonotype has a single count. This chain uses TRBV6-5 with TRBJ2-1; tentatively, D is TRBD1 or TRBD2 (6 bases each). The CDR3 runs to 11 residues. Per the germline V gene, CDR1 is MNHEY and CDR2 is SVGAGI. Here the CDR3 DNA reads TGTACTTCGGGGGCATGCAATGAGCAGTTCTTC. Translated: CTSGACNEQFF.

This clonotype turned up a few times. J is TRBJ2-7 and V is TRBV18; 8 bases are a match to TRBD1. The V and J ends lost 6 bases and 2 bases, in that order; junction bases with no gene match: 6. The germline V gene has CDR1 KGHSH and CDR2 LQKENI. This CDR3 is 14 amino acids long. Here the CDR3 DNA reads TGTGCCAGCTCCCTAGGACAGGGCCCCTACGAGCAGTACTTC. Its protein product is CASSLGQGPYEQYF.

This clonotype is large in the sample. The V gene is TRBV6-2 or TRBV6-3, the J gene TRBJ2-2; TRBD2 matches 7 bases. V shed 8 bases, J shed 6 bases, and the junction held 3 bases outside the gene matches. The CDR3 is made up of 12 amino acids. Looked up from germline, CDR1 is MNHEY and CDR2 is SVGEGT. Here the CDR3 DNA reads TGTGCCAGCGAACTAGCGTCCGGGGAGCTGTTTTTT. Protein sequence: CASELASGELFF.

The chain has TRBV7-2 and TRBJ1-3, with D unresolved. V lost 0 bases and J lost 0, with 3 bases in between. The CDR3 totals 14 residues. Germline lookup yields CDR1 SGHTA and CDR2 FQGNSA. The CDR3 coding sequence is TGTGCCAGCAGCTTAGCCGGCTCTGGAAACACCATATATTTT. Protein product: CASSLAGSGNTIYF.